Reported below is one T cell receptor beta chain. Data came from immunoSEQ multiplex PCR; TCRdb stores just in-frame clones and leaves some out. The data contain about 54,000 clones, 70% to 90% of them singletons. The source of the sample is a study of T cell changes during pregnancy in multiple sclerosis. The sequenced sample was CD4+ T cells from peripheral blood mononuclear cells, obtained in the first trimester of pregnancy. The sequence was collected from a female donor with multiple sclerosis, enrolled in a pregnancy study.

CDR3 amino acids: CASRAGQGGEQYF. CDR3 in DNA: TGTGCCAGCAGAGCGGGACAGGGGGGAGAGCAGTACTTC. This chain links TRBV6-1 with TRBJ2-7; TRBD1 matches 11 bases. This CDR3 has 13 residues. The germline gives CDR1 MNHNS, CDR2 SASEGT. V trimming: 6 bases; J trimming: 7 bases; junction bases outside the gene matches: 5.